These 21 T cell receptor beta chains were all obtained from the same sample, sequenced in a study of shared clonotypes between healthy human individuals. Sequenced by immunoSEQ multiplex PCR; TCRdb stores in-frame clones only, minus some. The profile shows about 1,900,000 clones, approximately 94% of them singletons. Terminally differentiated effector memory CD45RA+ cells were left out of the naive CD8 fraction, which was CD45RO-negative and positively selected for CCR7. Sequencing input: naive CD8+ T cells sorted from blood. These receptors all come from a man aged 18-30 years in good health.

V gene TRBV5-8 combines with J gene TRBJ2-1; either TRBD1 or TRBD2 may fit D (5 bases each). The V and J ends lost 4 bases and 5 bases respectively, with 13 bases between them. In germline, CDR1 is SGHTS, CDR2 YDEGEE. The CDR3 extends over 14 amino acids. The CDR3 DNA sequence: TGTGCCAGCAGCCCTCGTATGGGGGACAATGAGCAGTTCTTC. Its protein is CASSPRMGDNEQFF.

This sequence joins TRBV28 and TRBJ2-7; D possibly uses TRBD1 or TRBD2 (6 bases each). There are 16 residues in the CDR3. CDR1 is MDHEN, CDR2 SYDVKM, per germline. V shed 6 bases and J shed 0 bases, with 18 bases lying between them. The CDR3 DNA is TGTGCCAGCAGCAGACCAGGGGAGGTAGCCTCCTACGAGCAGTACTTC. The encoded protein is CASSRPGEVASYEQYF.

The chain recombines TRBV6-4 with TRBJ1-2; D gene ambiguous. Germline V CDR1 and CDR2: MRHNA, SNTAGT. This CDR3 has 14 residues. Trimming removed 11 bases at V and 4 bases at J, with 20 bases between. The CDR3 region is CAHNLGRPGYGYTF. The CDR3 nucleotides are TGTGCCCATAATTTGGGGAGACCGGGCTATGGCTACACCTTC.

This clone is a singleton in its sample. CDR3 loop: CASSLQGSDTEAFF. The CDR3 DNA reads as TGTGCCAGCAGCTTACAGGGGAGTGACACTGAAGCTTTCTTT. V and J are TRBV13 and TRBJ1-1, with a possible D match to TRBD1 (6 bases). The CDR3 extends over 14 amino acids. The germline V gene encodes CDR1 PRHDT and CDR2 FYEKMQ (reference sequence). V was trimmed by 2 bases and J by 3 bases, leaving 10 bases between them.

This chain joins TRBV2 and TRBJ2-1, with D possibly TRBD2 on 6 matching bases. Between the trimmed V and J ends, which lost 3 bases and 2 bases, there was a span of 17 bases. The germline V gene encodes CDR1 SNHLY and CDR2 FYNNEI. The CDR3 sequence is 17 residues long. In DNA form, the CDR3 reads TGTGCCAGCAGTGACTTCGGGACTTCTTTCCCCTACAATGAGCAGTTCTTC. Residues: CASSDFGTSFPYNEQFF. Full variable domain (missing parts from reference TRBV2 and TRBJ2-1): EPEVTQTPSHQVTQMGQEVILRCVPISNHLYFYWYRQILGQKVEFLVSFYNNEISEKSEIFDDQFSVERPDGSNFTLKIRSTKLEDSAMYFCASSDFGTSFPYNEQFFGPGTRLTVL.

This chain uses TRBV27 with TRBJ2-1, with 8 nucleotides matching TRBD2. Germline values: CDR1 MNHEY, CDR2 SMNVEV (reference sequence). J gave up 3 bases and V 8 bases, and 15 bases lay outside the gene matches. This CDR3 region has 17 residues. The CDR3 sequence is CASGAPVSGGDYNEQFF. The CDR3 DNA sequence: TGTGCCAGCGGAGCCCCAGTAAGCGGGGGAGACTACAATGAGCAGTTCTTC.

The CDR3 sequence: CASSQKSLYEQYF. The CDR3 coding sequence is TGCGCCAGCAGCCAAAAGAGCCTCTACGAGCAGTACTTC. The genes are TRBV4-1 and TRBJ2-7; D ambiguous. Trimming took 2 bases from V and 3 from J, leaving 8 bases between them. The germline gives CDR1 MGHRA, CDR2 YSYEKL. This CDR3 is built from 13 residues.

The gene calls are TRBV15 and TRBJ1-2; D is ambiguous. Germline V gene lookup returns CDR1 LNHNV and CDR2 YYDKDF (reference sequence). V was trimmed by 0 bases and J by 5 bases, leaving 16 bases between them. This CDR3 is 16 amino acids long. The CDR3 loop is CATSRDLGLPRYGYTF. In DNA, the CDR3 is TGTGCCACCAGCAGAGATCTCGGATTGCCTAGGTATGGCTACACCTTC.

Worth noting for this clone: Within the sample, other DNA sequences also encode this same CDR3. The genes are TRBV7-9 and TRBJ2-5; no definite D call. This CDR3 contains 14 residues. CDR1 and CDR2 from the germline V gene are SEHNR and FQNEAQ (reference sequence). The ends were cut back, 5 bases at V and 1 base at J, with 11 bases in the middle. In DNA form, the CDR3 reads TGTGCCAGCAGCCCCCCTACAGTCCAAGAGACCCAGTACTTC. It is translated as CASSPPTVQETQYF. The full variable domain, rest sourced from reference TRBV7-9 and TRBJ2-5, is DTGVSQNPRHKITKRGQNVTFRCDPISEHNRLYWYRQTLGQGPEFLTYFQNEAQLEKSRLLSDRFSAERPKGSFSTLEIQRTEQGDSAMYLCASSPPTVQETQYFGPGTRLLVL.

V is TRBV29-1 and J is TRBJ2-2, with a weak D call TRBD1 (5 bases). The CDR3 length is 13 residues. V dropped 3 bases and J dropped 4 bases, with 9 bases sitting between them. The germline V gene encodes CDR1 SQVTM and CDR2 ANQGSEA. The CDR3 sequence: CSVDPRATGELFF. The DNA of the CDR3 is TGCAGCGTTGATCCCAGGGCCACCGGGGAGCTGTTTTTT.

The rearrangement uses TRBV29-1 and TRBJ1-1, with 8 positions matching TRBD1. The junction had 13 bases not matched to a gene; V was cut back by 3 bases and J by 1 base. The CDR3 extends over 17 amino acids. Per germline, CDR1 SQVTM and CDR2 ANQGSEA. The DNA for the CDR3 is TGCAGCGTTGAGGGTAACCCTGGACAGGGACCGAACACTGAAGCTTTCTTT. Amino acids: CSVEGNPGQGPNTEAFF. Using reference TRBV29-1 and TRBJ1-1 for the parts outside the CDR3, the full variable domain is SAVISQKPSRDICQRGTSLTIQCQVDSQVTMMFWYRQQPGQSLTLIATANQGSEATYESGFVIDKFPISRPNLTFSTLTVSNMSPEDSSIYLCSVEGNPGQGPNTEAFFGQGTRLTVV.

The chain recombines TRBV7-9 with TRBJ2-2; 11 bases line up with TRBD1. This CDR3 has 16 residues. Germline lookup yields CDR1 SEHNR and CDR2 FQNEAQ (reference sequence). The junction had 10 bases not matched to a gene; V was cut back by 5 bases and J by 8 bases. The CDR3 loop reads CASSPAGQGAEGELFF. As DNA, the CDR3 is TGTGCCAGCAGCCCCGCCGGACAGGGGGCAGAAGGGGAGCTGTTTTTT.

The chain joins TRBV29-1 to TRBJ2-1; maybe TRBD1 (5 bases). The CDR3 runs to 13 residues. The germline V and J ends were trimmed by 7 bases and 9 bases, with 19 bases remaining between them. CDR1 and CDR2 (germline): SQVTM, ANQGSEA. CDR3 residues: CSAPDTGSGEQFF. CDR3 in DNA: TGCAGCGCTCCGGACACCGGCTCGGGTGAGCAGTTCTTC.

The chain joins TRBV6-1 to TRBJ2-3; D tentatively fits TRBD1 or TRBD2 (5 bases each). CDR1 and CDR2 (germline): MNHNS, SASEGT. The CDR3 extends over 13 amino acids. V lost 8 bases, J lost 10 bases, and 19 bases lay in between. The CDR3, as DNA: TGTGCCAGCCCCGGGACCCAGCCCGCGTCGCAGTATTTT. It is translated as CASPGTQPASQYF.

This chain joins TRBV7-2 and TRBJ2-7; TRBD2 aligns across 10 bases. V dropped 5 bases and J dropped 2; count of bases not matched to a gene: 9. Germline V lookup: CDR1 SGHTA, CDR2 FQGNSA. There are 16 residues in the CDR3. This CDR3 is CASSPPGTSVPYEQYF. CDR3 bases: TGTGCCAGCAGCCCTCCCGGGACTAGCGTCCCCTACGAGCAGTACTTC. The entire variable domain, with the rest obtained from reference TRBV7-2 and TRBJ2-7, is as follows: GAGVSQSPSNKVTEKGKDVELRCDPISGHTALYWYRQSLGQGLEFLIYFQGNSAPDKSGLPSDRFSAERTGGSVSTLTIQRTQQEDSAVYLCASSPPGTSVPYEQYFGPGTRLTVT.

V is TRBV9 and J is TRBJ2-1; TRBD1 aligns across 9 bases. The CDR3 is 14 residues long. V shed 3 bases and J 9 bases; nucleotides not matched to a gene: 7. Germline V gene data show CDR1 as SGDLS and CDR2 as YYNGEE. The CDR3 sequence: CASSARTGEREQFF. The CDR3 bases are TGTGCCAGCAGCGCCCGGACAGGGGAGCGTGAGCAGTTCTTC.

V usage is TRBV30 and J usage is TRBJ2-7; D possibly corresponds to TRBD1 (5 bases). Trimming stripped 0 bases from V and 0 bases from J, with 27 bases between. Looked up from germline, CDR1 is GTSNPN and CDR2 is SVGIG (reference sequence). The length of the CDR3 is 20 residues. The CDR3: CAWSVKTRTVGAGLSYEQYF. CDR3 nucleotides: TGTGCCTGGAGTGTTAAAACCCGCACGGTAGGGGCCGGGCTCTCCTACGAGCAGTACTTC.

CDR3: CASSSPPADEQYF. CDR3 coding DNA: TGTGCCAGCAGCTCCCCCCCGGCGGACGAGCAGTACTTC. The gene calls are TRBV7-8 and TRBJ2-7; D call uncertain. This CDR3 contains 13 residues. Germline CDR1 reads SGHVS; CDR2 reads FQNEAQ. V was shortened by 4 bases and J by 5 bases, with 12 bases between the two germline ends.

The CDR3 DNA follows: TGTGCCAGTAGTATACAGGGACTGCCGCGGGATACGCAGTATTTT. Translated, it gives CASSIQGLPRDTQYF. The chain is built from TRBV19 and TRBJ2-3; D is possibly TRBD2 (6 bases). The CDR3 is 15 amino acids. CDR1 is LNHDA, CDR2 SQIVND, per germline (reference sequence). V was cut by 2 bases and J by 6 bases, with 15 bases left in between.

Notes on this clone: In the same sample, other DNA sequences code for this CDR3. The CDR3 bases are TGTGCCTGGAGTGAGGGGGCTGGGGCCAACGTCCTGACTTTC. It translates to CAWSEGAGANVLTF. The J gene is TRBJ2-6, the V gene TRBV30; D possibly corresponds to TRBD1 (6 bases). The CDR3 runs to 14 residues. The V gene lost 1 base and the J gene lost 2 bases, with 6 bases spanning the gap. Germline CDR1 and CDR2: GTSNPN and SVGIG (reference sequence).

The chain uses TRBV4-1 and TRBJ1-4; the match to TRBD1 covers 9 bases. The CDR3 runs to 15 residues. The germline CDR1 and CDR2 sequences are MGHRA and YSYEKL. J lost 7 bases, V lost 7 bases, and 10 bases had no gene match. CDR3 sequence reads: CASTVTGGAGEKLFF. The CDR3 coding sequence is TGCGCCAGCACCGTAACAGGGGGCGCGGGTGAAAAACTGTTTTTT.